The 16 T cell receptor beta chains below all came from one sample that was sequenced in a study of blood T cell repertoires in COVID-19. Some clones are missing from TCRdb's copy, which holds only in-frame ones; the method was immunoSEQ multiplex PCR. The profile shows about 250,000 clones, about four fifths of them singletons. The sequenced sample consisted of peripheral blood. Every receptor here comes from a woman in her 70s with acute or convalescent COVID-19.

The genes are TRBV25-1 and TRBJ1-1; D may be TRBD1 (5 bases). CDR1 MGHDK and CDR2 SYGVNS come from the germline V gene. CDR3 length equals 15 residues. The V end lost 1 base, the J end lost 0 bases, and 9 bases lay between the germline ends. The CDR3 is CASSEWEGLNTEAFF. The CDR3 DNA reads TGTGCCAGCAGTGAATGGGAGGGGCTGAACACTGAAGCTTTCTTT.

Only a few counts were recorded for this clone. CDR3 nucleotides: TGTGCCAGCAGCCCTGGACAGGCGAACACTGAAGCTTTCTTT. Protein: CASSPGQANTEAFF. The V gene is TRBV5-6, the J gene TRBJ1-1; 7 bases match TRBD1. The germline V gene encodes CDR1 SGHDT and CDR2 YYEEEE. The CDR3 is made up of 14 amino acids. V was clipped by 4 bases and J by 1 base; unmatched bases: 4.

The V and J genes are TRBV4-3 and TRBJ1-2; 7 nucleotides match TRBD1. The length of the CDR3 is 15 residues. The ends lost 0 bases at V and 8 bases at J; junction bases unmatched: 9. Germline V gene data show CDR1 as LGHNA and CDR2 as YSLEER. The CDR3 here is CASSQDRQGRNGYTF. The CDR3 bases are TGCGCCAGCAGCCAAGATCGACAGGGAAGAAACGGCTACACCTTC.

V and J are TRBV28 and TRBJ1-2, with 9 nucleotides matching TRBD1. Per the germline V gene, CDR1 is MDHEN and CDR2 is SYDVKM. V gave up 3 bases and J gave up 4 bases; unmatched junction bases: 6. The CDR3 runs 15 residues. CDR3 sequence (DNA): TGTGCCAGCAGTTTGGAGGACAGGGGTGGCTATGGCTACACCTTC. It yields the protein CASSLEDRGGYGYTF.

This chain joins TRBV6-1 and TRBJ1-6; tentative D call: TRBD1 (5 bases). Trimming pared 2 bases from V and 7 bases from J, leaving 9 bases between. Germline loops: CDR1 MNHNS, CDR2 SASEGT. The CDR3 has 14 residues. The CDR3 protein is CASSEKTANSPLHF. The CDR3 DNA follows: TGTGCCAGCAGTGAAAAGACAGCCAATTCACCCCTCCACTTT.

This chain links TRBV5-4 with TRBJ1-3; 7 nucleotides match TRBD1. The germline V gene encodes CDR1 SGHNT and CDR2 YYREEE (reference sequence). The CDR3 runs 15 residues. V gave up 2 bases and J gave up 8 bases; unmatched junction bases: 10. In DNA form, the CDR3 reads TGTGCCAGCAGCTTCCAACAGGGGACCGCGGACACCATATATTTT. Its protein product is CASSFQQGTADTIYF.

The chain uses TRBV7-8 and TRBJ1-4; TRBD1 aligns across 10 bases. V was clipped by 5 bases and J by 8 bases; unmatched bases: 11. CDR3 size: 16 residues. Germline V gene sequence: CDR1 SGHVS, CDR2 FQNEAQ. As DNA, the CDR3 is TGTGCCAGCAGCCCTAACCACCGGACAGGGGGGGAAAAACTGTTTTTT. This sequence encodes CASSPNHRTGGEKLFF.

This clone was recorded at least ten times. CDR3 DNA sequence: TGTGCCATCAGTGAGAAGGGGGGGCCAGGTCAGCCCCAGCATTTT. Translation gives CAISEKGGPGQPQHF. This chain connects TRBV10-3 to TRBJ1-5, with D possibly matching TRBD1 (6 bases). Germline assignment: CDR1 ENHRY and CDR2 SYGVKD. The CDR3 contains 15 residues. V lost 2 bases and J lost 6, with 14 bases in between.

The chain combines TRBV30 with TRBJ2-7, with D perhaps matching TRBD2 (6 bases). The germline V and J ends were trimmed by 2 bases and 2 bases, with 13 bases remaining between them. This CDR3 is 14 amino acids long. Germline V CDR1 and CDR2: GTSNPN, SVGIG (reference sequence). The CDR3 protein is CAWSFAGRTYEQYF. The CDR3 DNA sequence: TGTGCCTGGAGTTTTGCGGGGCGCACCTACGAGCAGTACTTC.

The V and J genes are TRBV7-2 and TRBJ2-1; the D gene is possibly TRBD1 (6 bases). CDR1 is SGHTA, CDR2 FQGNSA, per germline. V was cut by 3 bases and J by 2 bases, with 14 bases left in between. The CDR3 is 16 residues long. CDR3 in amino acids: CASSFLGGEPYNEQFF. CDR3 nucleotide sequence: TGTGCCAGCAGCTTTCTTGGGGGCGAACCCTACAATGAGCAGTTCTTC.

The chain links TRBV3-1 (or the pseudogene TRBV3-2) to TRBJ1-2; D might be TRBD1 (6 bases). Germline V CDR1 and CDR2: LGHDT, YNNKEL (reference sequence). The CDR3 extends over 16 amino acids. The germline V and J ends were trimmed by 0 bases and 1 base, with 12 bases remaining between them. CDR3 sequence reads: CASSQDTGHINYGYTF. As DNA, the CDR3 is TGTGCCAGCAGCCAAGATACAGGGCATATTAACTATGGCTACACCTTC.

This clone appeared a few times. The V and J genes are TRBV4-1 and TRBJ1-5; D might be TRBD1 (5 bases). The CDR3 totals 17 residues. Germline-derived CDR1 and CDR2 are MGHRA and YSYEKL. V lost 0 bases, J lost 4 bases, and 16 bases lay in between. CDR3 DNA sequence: TGCGCCAGCAGCCAAGATAGCCAGGGAGGGTGGAATCAGCCCCAGCATTTT. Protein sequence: CASSQDSQGGWNQPQHF.

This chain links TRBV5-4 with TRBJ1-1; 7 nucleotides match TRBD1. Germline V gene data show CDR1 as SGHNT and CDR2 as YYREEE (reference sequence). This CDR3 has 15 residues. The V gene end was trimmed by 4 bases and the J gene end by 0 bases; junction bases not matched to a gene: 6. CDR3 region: CASSGMGQMNTEAFF. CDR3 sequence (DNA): TGTGCCAGCAGCGGAATGGGACAGATGAACACTGAAGCTTTCTTT.

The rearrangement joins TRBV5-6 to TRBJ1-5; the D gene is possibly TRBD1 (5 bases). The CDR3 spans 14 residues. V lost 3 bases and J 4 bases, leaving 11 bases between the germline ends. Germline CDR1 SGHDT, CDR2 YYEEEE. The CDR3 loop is CASSSATANQPQHF. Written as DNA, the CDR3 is TGTGCCAGCAGCTCTGCGACAGCAAATCAGCCCCAGCATTTT.

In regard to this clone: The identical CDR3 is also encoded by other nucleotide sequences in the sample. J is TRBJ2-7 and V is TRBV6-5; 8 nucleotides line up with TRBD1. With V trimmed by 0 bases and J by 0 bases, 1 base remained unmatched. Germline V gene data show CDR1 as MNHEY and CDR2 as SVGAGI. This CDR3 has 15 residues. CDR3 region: CASSYSTGGSYEQYF. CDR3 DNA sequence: TGTGCCAGCAGTTACTCCACAGGGGGCTCCTACGAGCAGTACTTC.

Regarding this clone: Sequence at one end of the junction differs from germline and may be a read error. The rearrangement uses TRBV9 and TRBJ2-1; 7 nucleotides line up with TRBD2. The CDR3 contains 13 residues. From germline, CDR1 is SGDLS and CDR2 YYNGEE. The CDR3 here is CASGAGRYSEQFF. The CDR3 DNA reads TGTGCCAGCGGAGCGGGGAGATACAGTGAGCAGTTCTTC.